These 17 T cell receptor beta chains share one sample of origin, sequenced in a study of cytomegalovirus exposure and HLA in healthy donors. PCR was performed using 60 Vbeta and 13 Jbeta primers. Using immunoSEQ multiplex PCR, the repertoire was profiled, and TCRdb retains in-frame clones only, with some absent. The sample includes some 100,000 clones, around 69% of them seen just once. The sequencing input was PBMCs. The receptor source for this set is a man aged 45 to 65 in good health and CMV-seropositive.

The chain has TRBV28 and TRBJ2-2, with 7 bases lining up with TRBD2. The V gene end was trimmed by 2 bases and the J gene end by 1 base; junction bases not matched to a gene: 7. The CDR3 totals 17 residues. CDR1 and CDR2 (germline): MDHEN, SYDVKM. CDR3 sequence (DNA): TGTGCCAGCAGTTTACCCCCACTAGCGAGGAACACCGGGGAGCTGTTTTTT. It is translated as CASSLPPLARNTGELFF.

This chain connects TRBV27 to TRBJ2-7, with 9 bases lining up with TRBD2. CDR3 length equals 14 residues. The germline V gene encodes CDR1 MNHEY and CDR2 SMNVEV (reference sequence). V shed 2 bases and J 3 bases; nucleotides not matched to a gene: 2. The CDR3 region has the DNA TGTGCCAGCAGTTTAAGGCGGGAGGGCTACGAGCAGTACTTC. Residues: CASSLRREGYEQYF.

This clone was counted once. The V call is TRBV28, the J call TRBJ1-2; 7 positions agree with TRBD1. This CDR3 spans 14 amino acids. Germline V gene sequence: CDR1 MDHEN, CDR2 SYDVKM. V lost 6 bases and J lost 5; bases outside the gene matches: 9. In DNA, the CDR3 is TGTGCCAGCAGCCCTGGACAGGCCGGGTATGGCTACACCTTC. Its translation is CASSPGQAGYGYTF.

This chain joins TRBV11-2 and TRBJ1-2; 7 positions match TRBD1. The CDR3 extends over 14 amino acids. Germline values: CDR1 SGHAT, CDR2 FQNNGV. Losses at the gene ends were 8 bases for V and 1 base for J; bases not matched to a gene: 7. The CDR3 here is CASPGTEYNYGYTF. DNA for the CDR3: TGTGCCAGCCCGGGGACAGAGTATAACTATGGCTACACCTTC.

The chain uses TRBV10-3 and TRBJ2-5, with 11 bases aligning to TRBD2. Germline V lookup: CDR1 ENHRY, CDR2 SYGVKD. The CDR3 covers 15 residues. V shed 0 bases and J 5 bases; nucleotides not matched to a gene: 2. For the CDR3, the DNA is TGTGCCATCAGTGAGTCGGCTAGCGGGGGGGAGACCCAGTACTTC. It translates to CAISESASGGETQYF.

This clone was picked up one time. V gene TRBV5-1 combines with J gene TRBJ1-1; the D gene is possibly TRBD1 (6 bases). Germline values: CDR1 SGHRS, CDR2 YFSETQ. The CDR3 has 15 residues. The V end lost 2 bases, the J end lost 3 bases, and 14 bases lay between the germline ends. CDR3 sequence: CASSLSGVRYTEAFF. CDR3 DNA sequence: TGCGCCAGCAGCTTATCAGGGGTAAGGTACACTGAAGCTTTCTTT.

The chain joins TRBV7-7 to TRBJ2-5, with 10 bases fitting TRBD1. J gave up 11 bases and V 6 bases, and 9 bases lay outside the gene matches. There are 13 residues in the CDR3. Germline CDR1 and CDR2: SSHAT and FNYEAQ (reference sequence). The CDR3 DNA follows: TGTGCCAGCAGTATCGGGACAGGGGAGGTGCAGTACTTC. Encoded protein: CASSIGTGEVQYF.

V and J are TRBV27 and TRBJ1-2; tentative D call: TRBD1 (5 bases). This CDR3 spans 14 amino acids. From germline, CDR1 is MNHEY and CDR2 SMNVEV (reference sequence). Trimming removed 6 bases from V and 4 bases from J, with 15 bases in between. CDR3 coding DNA: TGTGCCAGCAGCCTCGGGGGTAGACTCTATGGCTACACCTTC. It encodes CASSLGGRLYGYTF.

This clone has only a few counts. This chain joins TRBV11-2 and TRBJ2-3; 7 nucleotides match TRBD1. Germline V gene lookup returns CDR1 SGHAT and CDR2 FQNNGV. J gave up 3 bases and V 6 bases, and 12 bases lay outside the gene matches. CDR3 length equals 16 residues. CDR3 nucleotides: TGTGCCAGCAGGACAGGGATTCGAAAGGGAACAGATACGCAGTATTTT. It yields the protein CASRTGIRKGTDTQYF. Full variable domain (rest looked up from reference TRBV11-2 and TRBJ2-3): EAGVAQSPRYKIIEKRQSVAFWCNPISGHATLYWYQQILGQGPKLLIQFQNNGVVDDSQLPKDRFSAERLKGVDSTLKIQPAKLEDSAVYLCASRTGIRKGTDTQYFGPGTRLTVL.

This rearrangement joins TRBV11-3 to TRBJ2-3; 7 bases are a match to TRBD2. Trimming took 5 bases from V and 5 from J; bases not matched to a gene: 10. In germline, CDR1 is SGHNT, CDR2 YENEEA. This CDR3 spans 15 amino acids. The CDR3 nucleotides are TGTGCCAGCAGCCCACGGGGGGTCCTGATAGATACGCAGTATTTT. Protein: CASSPRGVLIDTQYF.

This clone turned up a few times. The V call is TRBV2, the J call TRBJ2-3; 9 bases are shared with TRBD2. V shed 4 bases, J shed 3 bases, and the junction held 8 bases outside the gene matches. The CDR3 extends over 16 amino acids. The V gene's germline CDR1 is SNHLY and CDR2 FYNNEI. The CDR3 bases are TGTGCCAGCAGTGGGGGGATAGCGGGAGCTACAGATACGCAGTATTTT. Translated: CASSGGIAGATDTQYF.

The chain uses TRBV11-2 and TRBJ2-7; tentative D call: TRBD1 (5 bases). CDR1 SGHAT and CDR2 FQNNGV come from the germline V gene. The CDR3 length is 13 residues. The germline V and J ends were trimmed by 3 bases and 2 bases, with 8 bases remaining between them. The chain's CDR3 is CASSFPGTYEQYF. CDR3 sequence (DNA): TGTGCCAGCAGCTTTCCAGGGACCTACGAGCAGTACTTC. The full variable domain, in which reference TRBV11-2 and TRBJ2-7 provide the parts outside the CDR3, is EAGVAQSPRYKIIEKRQSVAFWCNPISGHATLYWYQQILGQGPKLLIQFQNNGVVDDSQLPKDRFSAERLKGVDSTLKIQPAKLEDSAVYLCASSFPGTYEQYFGPGTRLTVT.

The chain carries TRBV18 and TRBJ2-7, with a weak D call TRBD2 (5 bases). Germline loops: CDR1 KGHSH, CDR2 LQKENI. Between the trimmed V and J ends, which lost 2 bases and 7 bases, there was a span of 18 bases. The CDR3 consists of 15 residues. This chain's CDR3 is CASSPGRGELHEQYF. In DNA form, the CDR3 reads TGTGCCAGCTCACCAGGCCGGGGTGAACTCCATGAGCAGTACTTC. Supplemented by reference TRBV18 and TRBJ2-7, the full variable domain reads NAGVMQNPRHLVRRRGQEARLRCSPMKGHSHVYWYRQLPEEGLKFMVYLQKENIIDESGMPKERFSAEFPKEGPSILRIQQVVRGDSAAYFCASSPGRGELHEQYFGPGTRLTVT.

The chain employs TRBV5-1 and TRBJ2-5; tentative D call: TRBD2 (7 bases). The CDR3 totals 15 residues. The germline V gene encodes CDR1 SGHRS and CDR2 YFSETQ. Trimming took 4 bases from V and 5 from J, leaving 18 bases between them. CDR3 region: CASSGGASGRETQYF. The CDR3 nucleotides are TGCGCCAGCAGCGGGGGGGCCTCCGGGAGGGAGACCCAGTACTTC.

The chain links TRBV7-2 to TRBJ2-2, with D tentatively TRBD2 (6 bases). The CDR3 sequence is 13 residues long. The V end was cut by 4 bases, the J end by 10 bases, with 13 bases between. The germline gives CDR1 SGHTA, CDR2 FQGNSA. Here the CDR3 DNA reads TGTGCCAGCAGCTACCGGGGGACGAAGGAGCTGTTTTTT. Protein sequence: CASSYRGTKELFF.

V usage is TRBV4-1 and J usage is TRBJ1-1, with D hard to call. V was cut by 0 bases and J by 5 bases, with 13 bases left in between. Germline V gene lookup returns CDR1 MGHRA and CDR2 YSYEKL. CDR3 length equals 15 residues. Here the CDR3 reads CASSQDLSDGTEAFF. CDR3 DNA sequence: TGCGCCAGCAGCCAAGATCTCAGTGATGGTACTGAAGCTTTCTTT.

The chain recombines TRBV7-9 with TRBJ1-1; 8 nucleotides line up with TRBD1. The germline V gene has CDR1 SEHNR and CDR2 FQNEAQ (reference sequence). The CDR3 runs 14 residues. J was trimmed by 7 bases and V by 3 bases; bases with no gene match: 7. The CDR3 sequence: CASSFGQGAIEAFF. Written as DNA, the CDR3 is TGTGCCAGCAGCTTTGGGCAGGGGGCCATTGAAGCTTTCTTT.